The present T cell receptor (beta chain) was sequenced within a study of blood T cell repertoires in COVID-19. On the study more broadly: PBMCs, B-cell-depleted T cells, or T cells provided the cDNA or gDNA that made up the material.

The V and J ends lost 6 bases and 5 bases respectively, with 16 bases between them. Germline V gives CDR1 MNHEY, CDR2 SMNVEV (reference sequence). The CDR3 runs 14 residues. Libraries were prepared by immunoSEQ multiplex PCR; TCRdb keeps only in-frame clonotypes and omits some of them. The data hold 190,000 or so clones, with around 87% observed a single time. The material sequenced was peripheral blood. The chain links TRBV27 to TRBJ1-1; tentatively, D is TRBD1 (5 bases). This receptor was obtained from a middle-aged man with active or convalescent COVID-19. The CDR3, as DNA: TGTGCCAGCAGCTTCGCCGGGGGGGGGACTGAAGCTTTCTTT. The encoded protein is CASSFAGGGTEAFF.